Listed here are 10 T cell receptor beta chains from one sample, sequenced in a study of T cells after yellow fever vaccination. TCRdb fed the 5' RACE reads into MiXCR, producing one record per CDR3 protein. The sample has some 350,000 distinct CDR3 sequences; 6.2% are singletons. The source was PBMCs, collected 5 days after the yellow fever booster vaccination. These receptors were obtained from a man aged 25-45 years who received the YFV17D yellow fever vaccine.

This rearrangement joins TRBV20-1 to TRBJ2-7; 7 nucleotides line up with TRBD2. With V trimmed by 2 bases and J by 2 bases, 3 bases remained unmatched. Germline-derived CDR1 and CDR2 are DFQATT and SNEGSKA (reference sequence). CDR3 length equals 13 residues. The CDR3 nucleotides are TGCAGTGCTAGACTAGCGGCGGCCTACGAGCAGTACTTC. Its translation is CSARLAAAYEQYF.

At least ten counts were recorded for this clonotype. CDR3 loop: CSAISGRGYEQYF. The CDR3, as DNA: TGCAGTGCCATTAGCGGGAGAGGATACGAGCAGTACTTC. The genes are TRBV20-1 and TRBJ2-7; the match to TRBD2 covers 9 bases. Germline V gene sequence: CDR1 DFQATT, CDR2 SNEGSKA (reference sequence). The CDR3 runs to 13 residues. Trimming took 6 bases from V and 4 from J; bases not matched to a gene: 7.

This clonotype was picked up a small number of times. V usage is TRBV29-1 and J usage is TRBJ2-5, with D possibly TRBD2 on 6 matching bases. CDR3 length: 14 amino acids. Trimming stripped 6 bases from V and 4 bases from J, with 18 bases between. In germline, CDR1 is SQVTM, CDR2 ANQGSEA. CDR3 sequence: CSVSRGSEGETQYF. DNA of the CDR3: TGCAGCGTCTCCCGGGGGAGCGAGGGAGAGACCCAGTACTTC.

The table lists this clonotype with a few counts. The CDR3 DNA is TGCGCCAGCAGCCAAGATAGGGGGAGACAGCAGTTCTTC. Protein product: CASSQDRGRQQFF. The chain has TRBV4-1 and TRBJ2-1, with a weak D call TRBD1 (6 bases). Looked up from germline, CDR1 is MGHRA and CDR2 is YSYEKL. CDR3 length equals 13 residues. Trimming cost V 0 bases and J 11 bases, with 11 bases left between them.

This clonotype was seen ten or more times. The chain carries TRBV4-2 and TRBJ2-1, with TRBD2 matching 12 bases. The junction had 7 bases not matched to a gene; V was cut back by 0 bases and J by 10 bases. Germline CDR1 reads LGHNA; CDR2 reads YNFKEQ. The CDR3 extends over 16 amino acids. The CDR3 sequence is CASSQDLASGRGEQFF. DNA for the CDR3: TGTGCCAGCAGCCAAGATCTGGCTAGCGGGAGGGGGGAGCAGTTCTTC.

V and J are TRBV7-9 and TRBJ2-7; 9 nucleotides line up with TRBD1. The germline gives CDR1 SEHNR, CDR2 FQNEAQ (reference sequence). This CDR3 has 14 amino acids. J lost 3 bases, V lost 8 bases, and 8 bases had no gene match. CDR3 coding DNA: TGTGCCAGCGCCCCGACAGGGGGTCGCTACGAGCAGTACTTC. This encodes CASAPTGGRYEQYF.

Only a few counts were recorded for this clonotype. The chain is built from TRBV5-1 and TRBJ2-3; 8 positions agree with TRBD1. The trim removed 4 bases at V and 6 bases at J, leaving 13 bases unmatched. This CDR3 region has 16 residues. Germline values: CDR1 SGHRS, CDR2 YFSETQ. CDR3: CASSQRTGPRGDTQYF. The CDR3 region has the DNA TGCGCCAGCAGCCAGCGGACAGGGCCTAGAGGCGATACGCAGTATTTT.

This clonotype has at least ten counts. The V and J genes are TRBV29-1 and TRBJ2-2, with D maybe TRBD2 (7 bases). V shed 7 bases and J shed 8 bases, with 17 bases lying between them. The CDR3 sequence is 13 residues long. Germline values: CDR1 SQVTM, CDR2 ANQGSEA. The CDR3 is CSAKPGGHGELFF. As DNA, the CDR3 is TGCAGCGCTAAGCCGGGGGGCCATGGGGAGCTGTTTTTT.

This clonotype was seen many times. V is TRBV20-1 and J is TRBJ1-1, with a weak D call TRBD1 (6 bases). V was pared by 0 bases and J by 6 bases, with 14 bases between. The CDR3 spans 14 residues. Germline CDR1 and CDR2: DFQATT and SNEGSKA (reference sequence). The DNA of the CDR3 is TGCAGTGCTAGAGAGAATAGGGCAGGGGCTGAAGCTTTCTTT. It specifies CSARENRAGAEAFF.

The chain recombines TRBV20-1 with TRBJ2-3, with D unresolved. The CDR3 is 17 residues long. The germline V and J ends were trimmed by 0 bases and 2 bases, with 18 bases remaining between them. Germline-derived CDR1 and CDR2 are DFQATT and SNEGSKA (reference sequence). CDR3 loop: CSARDTTTQSHTDTQYF. The DNA of the CDR3 is TGCAGTGCTAGAGATACCACGACTCAATCCCACACAGATACGCAGTATTTT.